Sequencing of this TCR beta chain was carried out in a study of blood T cell repertoires in COVID-19. Study summary: Donors in the United States, Italy and Spain gave samples during acute or convalescent COVID-19. T cells, B-cell-depleted T cells, or PBMCs supplied cDNA or gDNA.

From germline, CDR1 is LNHDA and CDR2 SQIVND (reference sequence). CDR3 length: 12 residues. The trim removed 6 bases at V and 7 bases at J, leaving 2 bases unmatched. Authors' analysis steps: The authors estimated nucleated cell counts from reference gene primer amplification. The assay was immunoSEQ multiplex PCR, and TCRdb's table has in-frame clones only and misses some. That table furnishes V, J and clone size, whereas the DNA furnished D and trimming. This sample yields 250,000 to 300,000 clones, of which over 80% are seen a single time; around 3.5% belongs to the top ten. This chain links TRBV19 with TRBJ1-4; 7 nucleotides line up with TRBD1. The sequence was obtained from a woman aged 40-49 years with acute or convalescent COVID-19. The sample comprised peripheral blood. The CDR3 spells CASRQGSEKLFF. CDR3 in DNA: TGTGCCAGTAGACAGGGGAGTGAAAAACTGTTTTTT.